The present TCR beta chain was sequenced within a study of CD8+ T cells in alopecia areata. General study findings and limits: The study found TCR sharing across patients less clear than in mice, possibly for HLA reasons.

Treatment: oral pan-JAK inhibitor, 5-10 mg twice daily. RNA extraction was followed by reverse transcription into cDNA, which acted as the sequencing template. Sequencing was performed with immunoSEQ multiplex PCR; in TCRdb, only in-frame clones are kept and a portion is missing. This sample has some 200,000 clones, with around 60% found just once. V was clipped by 3 bases and J by 5 bases; unmatched bases: 13. Germline CDR1 reads KGHSH; CDR2 reads LQKENI. The CDR3 runs to 16 residues. A few counts support this clone. The antigen is unknown. The chain has TRBV18 and TRBJ2-7, with TRBD1 identical over 7 bases. This receptor was taken from a human donor with alopecia areata. The source material was CD4+ T cells sorted from blood, sampled at week 4, from a patient treated with tofacitinib. The CDR3 DNA reads as TGTGCCAGCTCACCGAAACCACCGACAGGGCCACACGAGCAGTACTTC. It is translated as CASSPKPPTGPHEQYF.